This TCR beta chain was obtained from a study of blood T cell repertoires in COVID-19. Across the whole study: From the United States, Italy and Spain came samples of acute and convalescent COVID-19. Sample material is recorded as cDNA or gDNA derived from T cells, B-cell-depleted T cells, or PBMCs.

The V end lost 0 bases, the J end lost 1 base, and 7 bases lay between the germline ends. The germline V gene encodes CDR1 SEHNR and CDR2 FQNEAQ (reference sequence). CDR3 length: 16 residues. Per the authors' pipeline: It was from reference gene primer amplification that nucleated cell counts were estimated. Assay: immunoSEQ multiplex PCR; the TCRdb copy retains only in-frame clones and omits some. V and J calls and clone size come straight from that table; D and trimming were deduced from the DNA. The sample has 250,000 or so clones, around 84% seen once. The chain has TRBV7-9 and TRBJ2-6; D is ambiguous. The receptor's source is a woman under 30 with acute or convalescent COVID-19. Sequencing used peripheral blood. This chain's CDR3 is CASSLASGSGANVLTF. CDR3 DNA: TGTGCCAGCAGCTTAGCCTCAGGATCTGGGGCCAACGTCCTGACTTTC.